Presented here are 14 T cell receptor beta chains from one specimen sequenced in a study of OX40 agonist ivuxolimab in advanced cancers. Clones were sequenced by immunoSEQ multiplex PCR, and TCRdb holds only the in-frame ones, with some missing. Of fewer than 120,000 clones in the sample, roughly nine tenths were seen once. The specimen was CD4+ or CD8+ T cells sorted from blood, collected in a trial of the OX40 agonist ivuxolimab. The receptors were sampled from an adult with an advanced solid tumor such as melanoma, head and neck, liver or kidney cancer.

This clone was seen a single time. The V call is TRBV10-3, the J call TRBJ2-3; D uncertain. V was shortened by 2 bases and J by 6 bases, with 3 bases between the two germline ends. This CDR3 has 11 residues. Germline-derived CDR1 and CDR2 are ENHRY and SYGVKD. In nucleotides, the CDR3 is TGTGCCATCAGTGAGGCGGATACGCAGTATTTT. As protein: CAISEADTQYF.

The rearrangement uses TRBV6-5 and TRBJ1-2; D possibly corresponds to TRBD1 (6 bases). The CDR3 consists of 13 residues. Trimming left V 6 bases short and J 1 base short, with 9 bases between. Germline assignment: CDR1 MNHEY and CDR2 SVGAGI. The CDR3 is CASSPGDNYGYTF. CDR3 sequence (DNA): TGTGCCAGCAGCCCAGGGGATAACTATGGCTACACCTTC.

This rearrangement joins TRBV2 to TRBJ2-7; 9 positions match TRBD2. J was trimmed by 2 bases and V by 5 bases; bases with no gene match: 1. CDR1 SNHLY and CDR2 FYNNEI come from the germline V gene. The CDR3 length is 13 residues. This chain's CDR3 is CASSSGRTYEQYF. The CDR3 DNA sequence: TGTGCCAGCAGTAGCGGGAGGACCTACGAGCAGTACTTC.

This clone has only a few counts. This chain joins TRBV4-1 and TRBJ1-6; 7 positions agree with TRBD1. The CDR3 has 15 amino acids. V gave up 1 base and J gave up 9 bases; unmatched junction bases: 6. Per the germline V gene, CDR1 is MGHRA and CDR2 is YSYEKL. The CDR3 nucleotides read TGCGCCAGCAGCCAAGTAGACAGGGTAGCTTCACCCCTCCACTTT. This encodes CASSQVDRVASPLHF.

This chain links TRBV29-1 with TRBJ1-2; D call uncertain. Trimming took 5 bases from V and 3 from J, leaving 13 bases between them. This CDR3 is 13 amino acids long. CDR1 is SQVTM, CDR2 ANQGSEA, per germline. CDR3 DNA: TGCAGCGTTAGAATCACTGCAGACTATGGCTACACCTTC. It translates to CSVRITADYGYTF.

The genes are TRBV5-6 and TRBJ2-2; TRBD2 matches 7 bases. The CDR3 loop spans 16 amino acids. Germline V gene data show CDR1 as SGHDT and CDR2 as YYEEEE. V lost 6 bases, J lost 1 base, and 9 bases stayed unmatched. The CDR3 coding sequence is TGTGCCAGCACCCCAGAACCTAGCGGGAACACCGGGGAGCTGTTTTTT. Its protein is CASTPEPSGNTGELFF.

The V and J genes are TRBV5-1 and TRBJ2-1; TRBD1 might be the D (6 bases). Germline CDR1 reads SGHRS; CDR2 reads YFSETQ. CDR3 length: 15 amino acids. V was pared by 0 bases and J by 3 bases, with 10 bases between. The CDR3 region is CASSLVQGVYNEQFF. CDR3 DNA: TGCGCCAGCAGCTTGGTACAGGGCGTCTACAATGAGCAGTTCTTC.

The chain is built from TRBV19 and TRBJ2-7, with 7 bases that match TRBD2. V trimming: 8 bases; J trimming: 0 bases; junction bases outside the gene matches: 4. This CDR3 contains 13 residues. Germline-derived CDR1 and CDR2 are LNHDA and SQIVND (reference sequence). The CDR3 coding sequence is TGTGCCAGTGGGGAGCGGGACTCCTACGAGCAGTACTTC. It codes for CASGERDSYEQYF. Together with reference TRBV19 and TRBJ2-7, the CDR3 gives the full variable domain: DGGITQSPKYLFRKEGQNVTLSCEQNLNHDAMYWYRQDPGQGLRLIYYSQIVNDFQKGDIAEGYSVSREKKESFPLTVTSAQKNPTAFYLCASGERDSYEQYFGPGTRLTVT.

Here the CDR3 DNA reads TGCGCCAGCAGCTTGTCCAGTCAAAGGAACACTGAAGCTTTCTTT. As protein: CASSLSSQRNTEAFF. The chain combines TRBV5-1 with TRBJ1-1, with unresolved D. Germline V gives CDR1 SGHRS, CDR2 YFSETQ. The CDR3 contains 15 residues. The V gene lost 1 base and the J gene lost 1 base, with 11 bases spanning the gap.

The rearrangement uses TRBV7-3 and TRBJ2-2; 7 bases agree with TRBD2. Germline values: CDR1 SGHTA, CDR2 FQGTGA. The CDR3 sequence is 17 residues long. Trimming took 5 bases from V and 2 from J; bases not matched to a gene: 11. CDR3 nucleotides: TGTGCCAGCAGCCCACGAGGGCTAGCGGAAAACACCGGGGAGCTGTTTTTT. Its protein product is CASSPRGLAENTGELFF.

This chain connects TRBV2 to TRBJ2-2; 7 positions agree with TRBD2. Germline CDR1 is SNHLY and CDR2 is FYNNEI. With 6 bases clipped from V and 6 bases from J, the junction kept 1 base outside the gene matches. The CDR3 length is 12 residues. The CDR3 DNA reads TGTGCCAGCAGCGGACTAGCCGGGGAGCTGTTTTTT. Protein sequence: CASSGLAGELFF.

This clone was recorded a few times. This chain uses TRBV5-4 with TRBJ2-7; D is ambiguous. The germline V and J ends were trimmed by 1 base and 3 bases, with 5 bases remaining between them. From germline, CDR1 is SGHNT and CDR2 YYREEE (reference sequence). The CDR3 covers 12 residues. CDR3 nucleotide sequence: TGTGCCAGCAGCTTGCAGAGCTACGAGCAGTACTTC. Its protein is CASSLQSYEQYF. The variable domain in full, with the rest retrieved from reference TRBV5-4 and TRBJ2-7, is ETGVTQSPTHLIKTRGQQVTLRCSSQSGHNTVSWYQQALGQGPQFIFQYYREEENGRGNFPPRFSGLQFPNYSSELNVNALELDDSALYLCASSLQSYEQYFGPGTRLTVT.

The chain links TRBV28 to TRBJ2-3; D uncertain. Trimming cost V 5 bases and J 10 bases, with 10 bases left between them. In germline, CDR1 is MDHEN, CDR2 SYDVKM. The length of the CDR3 is 11 residues. In nucleotides, the CDR3 is TGTGCCAGCAGTACGTCTCTGGCGCAGTATTTT. Amino acid sequence: CASSTSLAQYF. The entire variable domain, with the rest obtained from reference TRBV28 and TRBJ2-3, is as follows: DVKVTQSSRYLVKRTGEKVFLECVQDMDHENMFWYRQDPGLGLRLIYFSYDVKMKEKGDIPEGYSVSREKKERFSLILESASTNQTSMYLCASSTSLAQYFGPGTRLTVL.

The chain combines TRBV9 with TRBJ2-2; D is undetermined. CDR1 is SGDLS and CDR2 is YYNGEE in the germline V gene. Trimming removed 0 bases from V and 6 bases from J, with 6 bases in between. The CDR3 spans 13 residues. CDR3 DNA: TGTGCCAGCAGCGTAGTGGTTTCCGGGGAGCTGTTTTTT. It is translated as CASSVVVSGELFF.